The 21 T cell receptor beta chains listed next were all sequenced from one sample in a study of T cell repertoires in ileal Crohn's disease. Data came from immunoSEQ multiplex PCR; TCRdb stores just in-frame clones and leaves some out. The data hold some 4,500 clones, with less than 85% observed a single time. The sample taken for sequencing was ileal tissue. The receptors stem from an adult with Crohn's disease.

This clone was seen more than once but under ten times. This chain uses TRBV7-6 with TRBJ2-7; unclear D gene. The CDR3 covers 14 residues. Trimming stripped 5 bases from V and 1 base from J, with 12 bases between. Germline lookup yields CDR1 SGHVS and CDR2 FNYEAQ. CDR3 sequence reads: CASSSLSTSYEQYF. CDR3 bases: TGTGCCAGCAGCAGCCTTAGCACTTCCTACGAGCAGTACTTC.

DNA of the CDR3: TGTGCCAGCAGCCCGGGGGGGTCGCTTGTCGACGAGCAGTACTTC. Translating gives CASSPGGSLVDEQYF. The chain joins TRBV11-3 to TRBJ2-7; the match to TRBD2 covers 8 bases. Germline-derived CDR1 and CDR2 are SGHNT and YENEEA. V shed 5 bases, J shed 5 bases, and the junction held 11 bases outside the gene matches. The CDR3 contains 15 residues.

This rearrangement joins TRBV11-3 to TRBJ2-7, with 9 bases identical to TRBD1. The germline V gene has CDR1 SGHNT and CDR2 YENEEA. The CDR3 totals 15 residues. J gave up 4 bases and V 2 bases, and 6 bases lay outside the gene matches. The CDR3 region has the DNA TGTGCCAGCAGCTTATCGGGACAGGGTGCTTACGAGCAGTACTTC. Translating it yields CASSLSGQGAYEQYF.

The CDR3 region is CASSSLSSYNEQFF. CDR3 nucleotides: TGTGCCAGCAGTTCCCTGAGCTCCTACAATGAGCAGTTCTTC. V is TRBV27 and J is TRBJ2-1; D gene ambiguous. Germline CDR1 is MNHEY and CDR2 is SMNVEV (reference sequence). With 4 bases removed from V and 0 bases from J, the gap between germline ends came to 7 bases. The CDR3 length is 14 residues.

This clone was seen only a few times. This chain connects TRBV10-3 to TRBJ1-1; TRBD1 aligns across 8 bases. CDR1 and CDR2 from the germline V gene are ENHRY and SYGVKD. This CDR3 region has 16 residues. Unmatched junction bases numbered 11, after V lost 3 bases and J lost 5 bases. In nucleotides, the CDR3 is TGTGCCATCAGTGACGACAGGGGCGCCAAGCGGACTGAAGCTTTCTTT. Protein: CAISDDRGAKRTEAFF.

The chain carries TRBV28 and TRBJ1-4, with no clear D. V was shortened by 7 bases and J by 8 bases, with 11 bases between the two germline ends. The CDR3 contains 12 residues. Germline V gene data show CDR1 as MDHEN and CDR2 as SYDVKM. The chain's CDR3 is CASNLVGEKLFF. The CDR3 DNA is TGTGCCAGCAACCTGGTGGGCGAAAAACTGTTTTTT.

J is TRBJ2-6 and V is TRBV27; the match to TRBD1 covers 9 bases. V dropped 5 bases and J dropped 4; count of bases not matched to a gene: 6. This CDR3 spans 16 amino acids. Germline values: CDR1 MNHEY, CDR2 SMNVEV (reference sequence). The CDR3 coding sequence is TGTGCCAGCAGTCCTACAGGGGGCACAGGGGCCAACGTCCTGACTTTC. It yields the protein CASSPTGGTGANVLTF. Full variable domain (missing parts from reference TRBV27 and TRBJ2-6): EAQVTQNPRYLITVTGKKLTVTCSQNMNHEYMSWYRQDPGLGLRQIYYSMNVEVTDKGDVPEGYKVSRKEKRNFPLILESPSPNQTSLYFCASSPTGGTGANVLTFGAGSRLTVL.

The chain has TRBV6-6 and TRBJ2-7; possible D gene TRBD2, 6 bases. V dropped 7 bases and J dropped 0 bases, with 13 bases sitting between them. Germline CDR1 and CDR2: MNHNY and SVGAGI (reference sequence). The CDR3 is 14 amino acids. The CDR3 reads CASINPGLSYEQYF. CDR3 bases: TGTGCCAGCATCAATCCGGGACTCTCCTACGAGCAGTACTTC.

This chain joins TRBV9 and TRBJ1-1, with a weak D call TRBD1 (5 bases). CDR1 and CDR2 (germline): SGDLS, YYNGEE. V lost 2 bases and J 2 bases, leaving 7 bases between the germline ends. The CDR3 runs to 13 residues. In DNA form, the CDR3 reads TGTGCCAGCAGCGTGACAGTTAACACTGAAGCTTTCTTT. Translated, it gives CASSVTVNTEAFF. Full variable domain (rest looked up from reference TRBV9 and TRBJ1-1): DSGVTQTPKHLITATGQRVTLRCSPRSGDLSVYWYQQSLDQGLQFLIQYYNGEERAKGNILERFSAQQFPDLHSELNLSSLELGDSALYFCASSVTVNTEAFFGQGTRLTVV.

The rearrangement links TRBV7-8 to TRBJ1-2, with TRBD1 matching over 7 bases. This CDR3 is built from 14 residues. V dropped 3 bases and J dropped 4; count of bases not matched to a gene: 5. Germline CDR1 SGHVS, CDR2 FQNEAQ. The CDR3 region has the DNA TGTGCCAGCAGCTTTCTAGGGGGCGCCTATGGCTACACCTTC. Translation: CASSFLGGAYGYTF.

The chain uses TRBV27 and TRBJ2-7, with 10 bases matching TRBD2. The V gene end was trimmed by 2 bases and the J gene end by 3 bases; junction bases not matched to a gene: 4. The CDR3 has 15 amino acids. From germline, CDR1 is MNHEY and CDR2 SMNVEV (reference sequence). The CDR3 DNA is TGTGCCAGCAGTTTAGAGCCTAGCGGGGGCTACGAGCAGTACTTC. The encoded protein is CASSLEPSGGYEQYF.

The V and J genes are TRBV5-1 and TRBJ1-2, with 7 bases matching TRBD1. The trim removed 4 bases at V and 10 bases at J, leaving 10 bases unmatched. The CDR3 is made up of 13 amino acids. Germline V gene lookup returns CDR1 SGHRS and CDR2 YFSETQ. CDR3: CASSARQGSVYTF. Here the CDR3 DNA reads TGCGCCAGCAGCGCGCGACAGGGAAGTGTCTACACCTTC.

The chain is built from TRBV19 and TRBJ1-2, with D possibly TRBD1 on 6 matching bases. The length of the CDR3 is 12 residues. Germline assignment: CDR1 LNHDA and CDR2 SQIVND (reference sequence). V lost 4 bases, J lost 5 bases, and 8 bases lay in between. CDR3 amino acids: CASSRTEYGYTF. The CDR3 DNA reads as TGTGCCAGTAGTAGGACAGAATATGGCTACACCTTC.

The rearrangement links TRBV4-2 to TRBJ2-3; D gene unclear. This CDR3 is built from 14 residues. Trimming removed 0 bases from V and 4 bases from J, with 8 bases in between. CDR1 and CDR2 (germline): LGHNA, YNFKEQ. Written as DNA, the CDR3 is TGTGCCAGCAGCCAAGATTCCCTCTCAGATACGCAGTATTTT. Protein sequence: CASSQDSLSDTQYF.

Concerning this clone: Germline is not matched at one junction end, which may reflect a read error. This sequence joins TRBV29-1 and TRBJ2-5; D is undetermined. This CDR3 contains 10 residues. The germline gives CDR1 SQVTM, CDR2 ANQGSEA. For the CDR3, the DNA is TGCAGCGCCTCCAGAGAGGCCCAGTACTTC. It translates to CSASREAQYF.

This clone was observed a handful of times. CDR3 sequence (DNA): TGTGCCAGCAGCAATAACTCCCCCCGGGACAGGGTCTATGGCTACACCTTC. Translated: CASSNNSPRDRVYGYTF. V and J are TRBV5-4 and TRBJ1-2; TRBD1 aligns across 9 bases. The length of the CDR3 is 17 residues. V was pared by 4 bases and J by 4 bases, with 14 bases of the junction left unmatched. Germline V gene lookup returns CDR1 SGHNT and CDR2 YYREEE (reference sequence).

As to this clone: An end of the junction differs from the germline gene, which may be a read error. This chain connects TRBV7-7 to TRBJ2-7, with 9 bases fitting TRBD1. The germline gives CDR1 SSHAT, CDR2 FNYEAQ (reference sequence). The CDR3 runs 16 residues. The CDR3 DNA reads as TGTGCTAGCAGCTTAGAACACGGGACAGGGTACCACGAGCAGTACTTC. Its translation is CASSLEHGTGYHEQYF.

J is TRBJ1-2 and V is TRBV4-1; TRBD1 might be the D (6 bases). Per the germline V gene, CDR1 is MGHRA and CDR2 is YSYEKL. CDR3 length: 15 amino acids. V was cut by 6 bases and J by 1 base, with 15 bases left in between. The CDR3 DNA reads TGCGCCAGCAGTCTAGGGGGAAAGGGTAACTATGGCTACACCTTC. Amino acids: CASSLGGKGNYGYTF.

The chain is built from TRBV5-1 and TRBJ2-5, with TRBD1 as a possible D gene (6 bases). The end of the DNA is better explained by TRBJ2-7, so the J call may be wrong. Per the germline V gene, CDR1 is SGHRS and CDR2 is YFSETQ. The CDR3 is 12 residues long. The CDR3 DNA is TGCGCCAGCAGCTTGGAGGGGGACGAGCAGTACTTC. Translated, it gives CASSLEGDEQYF.

The rearrangement uses TRBV19 and TRBJ2-4; tentatively, D is TRBD1 (6 bases). V was shortened by 0 bases and J by 0 bases, with 12 bases between the two germline ends. Germline V CDR1 and CDR2: LNHDA, SQIVND (reference sequence). This CDR3 comprises 17 residues. CDR3 amino acids: CASSIEFRGLAKNIQYF. The CDR3 nucleotides are TGTGCCAGTAGTATAGAATTCAGGGGATTAGCCAAAAACATTCAGTACTTC. The full variable domain, with the rest looked up from reference TRBV19 and TRBJ2-4, is DGGITQSPKYLFRKEGQNVTLSCEQNLNHDAMYWYRQDPGQGLRLIYYSQIVNDFQKGDIAEGYSVSREKKESFPLTVTSAQKNPTAFYLCASSIEFRGLAKNIQYFGAGTRLSVL.

CDR3 loop: CASSNTGGTEAFF. Here the CDR3 DNA reads TGCGCCAGCAGCAACACAGGGGGCACTGAAGCTTTCTTT. The rearrangement joins TRBV5-1 to TRBJ1-1, with 8 bases fitting TRBD1. CDR1 SGHRS and CDR2 YFSETQ come from the germline V gene. The CDR3 is 13 amino acids. V was clipped by 4 bases and J by 4 bases; unmatched bases: 3.